The 18 T cell receptor beta chains listed next were all sequenced from one sample in a study of PD-L1 blockade in urothelial cancer. TCRdb's table, derived via immunoSEQ multiplex PCR, lists solely in-frame clones and lacks some. The repertoire has approximately 100,000 clones, 90% to 95% of them found once; the top ten carry approximately 1%. The sample in question was PBMCs, obtained around atezolizumab (anti-PD-L1) treatment. These receptors were collected from a woman at least 80 years old with urothelial cancer.

The chain has TRBV14 and TRBJ2-7, with 10 positions matching TRBD1. V shed 0 bases and J 4 bases; nucleotides not matched to a gene: 9. CDR3 length: 17 residues. Germline CDR1 SGHDN, CDR2 FVKESK. Written as DNA, the CDR3 is TGTGCCAGCAGCCAAGATTGGGGGACAGGGGTCGAATACGAGCAGTACTTC. Translating gives CASSQDWGTGVEYEQYF.

This CDR3 is CASSLALEGVGKNIQYF. Written as DNA, the CDR3 is TGTGCCAGCAGCTTAGCACTGGAGGGCGTAGGCAAAAACATTCAGTACTTC. The gene calls are TRBV7-9 and TRBJ2-4; D may be TRBD2 (6 bases). In germline, CDR1 is SEHNR, CDR2 FQNEAQ (reference sequence). V dropped 0 bases and J dropped 3 bases, with 15 bases sitting between them. The CDR3 extends over 17 amino acids.

The chain couples TRBV28 to TRBJ2-1; D might be TRBD2 (6 bases). CDR1 is MDHEN, CDR2 SYDVKM, per germline. The CDR3 has 15 residues. V was shortened by 6 bases and J by 0 bases, with 12 bases between the two germline ends. The CDR3 region has the DNA TGTGCCAGCAGATTTAGCGGCATCTCCTACAATGAGCAGTTCTTC. Translation gives CASRFSGISYNEQFF.

This clone was counted once. The chain recombines TRBV7-3 with TRBJ2-3; D unclear. Trimming left V 5 bases short and J 2 bases short, with 2 bases between. CDR1 and CDR2 from the germline V gene are SGHTA and FQGTGA. The CDR3 is made up of 11 amino acids. CDR3 sequence reads: CASSLTDTQYF. CDR3 sequence (DNA): TGTGCCAGCAGCCTCACAGATACGCAGTATTTT. Filled out from reference TRBV7-3 and TRBJ2-3, the complete variable domain reads GAGVSQTPSNKVTEKGKYVELRCDPISGHTALYWYRQSLGQGPEFLIYFQGTGAADDSGLPNDRFFAVRPEGSVSTLKIQRTERGDSAVYLCASSLTDTQYFGPGTRLTVL.

V usage is TRBV2 and J usage is TRBJ2-5, with TRBD2 identical over 7 bases. The V segment lost 1 base and the J segment 5 bases; nucleotides outside the gene matches: 7. The CDR3 has 15 residues. From germline, CDR1 is SNHLY and CDR2 FYNNEI. CDR3 coding DNA: TGTGCCAGCAGTGAAGACGGCGGGAGCGGGGAGACCCAGTACTTC. Its protein is CASSEDGGSGETQYF.

This clone was recorded a few times. The chain couples TRBV4-2 to TRBJ2-1; TRBD2 matches at 8 bases. V was clipped by 0 bases and J by 16 bases; unmatched bases: 17. Germline V gives CDR1 LGHNA, CDR2 YNFKEQ. CDR3 length: 16 residues. The CDR3 region has the DNA TGTGCCAGCAGCCAAGAAGTGGGTCAACTAGCGGACTCGGGATTCTTC. Residues: CASSQEVGQLADSGFF.

In this sample, this clone turned up once. This chain joins TRBV28 and TRBJ1-3, with D possibly matching TRBD1 (5 bases). This CDR3 contains 13 residues. Germline V gene lookup returns CDR1 MDHEN and CDR2 SYDVKM. Between the trimmed V and J ends, which lost 5 bases and 9 bases, there was a span of 14 bases. The CDR3 DNA reads as TGTGCCAGCAGTACAGCGGGGAGGGGCACCATATATTTT. The encoded protein is CASSTAGRGTIYF.

This clone was seen only a few times. The chain employs TRBV27 and TRBJ2-1, with TRBD1 as a possible D gene (6 bases). This CDR3 is 16 amino acids long. Trimming left V 3 bases short and J 2 bases short, with 14 bases between. The V gene's germline CDR1 is MNHEY and CDR2 SMNVEV (reference sequence). The CDR3 DNA follows: TGTGCCAGCAGTTTTTACAGGGTAAGCCCCTACAATGAGCAGTTCTTC. Translation: CASSFYRVSPYNEQFF.

This chain connects TRBV11-2 to TRBJ1-2; 8 bases fit TRBD1. Trimming cost V 1 base and J 2 bases; bases outside gene matches: 3. This CDR3 is 15 amino acids long. In germline, CDR1 is SGHAT, CDR2 FQNNGV. The DNA of the CDR3 is TGTGCCAGCAGCTTAGCCAGGACAGGGAACTATGGCTACACCTTC. Translating it yields CASSLARTGNYGYTF.

This chain connects TRBV5-1 to TRBJ2-1, with D unresolved. CDR3 length: 14 residues. The germline V gene encodes CDR1 SGHRS and CDR2 YFSETQ. V lost 0 bases to trimming and J lost 2 bases, with 6 bases between them. The CDR3 reads CASSLVAAYNEQFF. CDR3 DNA sequence: TGCGCCAGCAGCTTGGTGGCAGCCTACAATGAGCAGTTCTTC.

V gene TRBV6-1 combines with J gene TRBJ2-3; 7 positions match TRBD1. This CDR3 is built from 14 residues. The junction had 4 bases not matched to a gene; V was cut back by 6 bases and J by 1 base. CDR1 and CDR2 (germline): MNHNS, SASEGT. CDR3 sequence (DNA): TGTGCCAGCAGGAGAGGGACAGGCACAGATACGCAGTATTTT. Protein sequence: CASRRGTGTDTQYF.

The V gene is TRBV10-2, the J gene TRBJ2-2; 8 bases are shared with TRBD2. CDR1 is WSHSY and CDR2 is SAAADI in the germline V gene. This CDR3 has 14 amino acids. V was pared by 7 bases and J by 2 bases, with 3 bases of the junction left unmatched. In DNA, the CDR3 is TGCGCCAGCACCCGGGGGGGAAACACCGGGGAGCTGTTTTTT. Its translation: CASTRGGNTGELFF.

The rearrangement joins TRBV10-3 to TRBJ1-1; D is perhaps TRBD1 (6 bases). The CDR3 is 14 residues long. CDR1 ENHRY and CDR2 SYGVKD come from the germline V gene. V was trimmed by 5 bases and J by 5 bases, leaving 15 bases between them. Here the CDR3 reads CAISQTDRGTEAFF. Written as DNA, the CDR3 is TGTGCCATCAGTCAGACGGACAGAGGGACTGAAGCTTTCTTT.

V is TRBV27 and J is TRBJ2-7; 14 bases are shared with TRBD2. The trim removed 5 bases at V and 3 bases at J, leaving 12 bases unmatched. The CDR3 spans 18 residues. The germline CDR1 and CDR2 sequences are MNHEY and SMNVEV (reference sequence). The CDR3 nucleotides are TGTGCCAGCAGTCCCTCGACTAGCGGGAGGGCCCCATACTACGAGCAGTACTTC. It is translated as CASSPSTSGRAPYYEQYF.

The chain joins TRBV30 to TRBJ1-2; D remains ambiguous. The CDR3 extends over 13 amino acids. Trimming pared 5 bases from V and 1 base from J, leaving 11 bases between. Germline CDR1 GTSNPN, CDR2 SVGIG (reference sequence). CDR3 sequence (DNA): TGTGCCTGGTCTGGAGGTGTTAACTATGGCTACACCTTC. It is translated as CAWSGGVNYGYTF.

V is TRBV11-2 and J is TRBJ2-2; D is unresolved. V was trimmed by 1 base and J by 6 bases, leaving 9 bases between them. CDR1 is SGHAT, CDR2 FQNNGV, per germline. This CDR3 region has 14 residues. The chain's CDR3 is CASSLGVRSGELFF. CDR3 DNA sequence: TGTGCCAGCAGCTTAGGTGTGCGGTCCGGGGAGCTGTTTTTT.

The chain combines TRBV11-2 with TRBJ2-2, with 9 bases fitting TRBD2. V was pared by 2 bases and J by 1 base, with 2 bases of the junction left unmatched. Per germline, CDR1 SGHAT and CDR2 FQNNGV. CDR3 length: 16 residues. CDR3 coding DNA: TGTGCCAGCAGCTTACGACTAGCGGTGAACACCGGGGAGCTGTTTTTT. It encodes CASSLRLAVNTGELFF.

The V and J genes are TRBV5-8 and TRBJ1-4, with TRBD1 as a possible D gene (5 bases). This CDR3 has 14 amino acids. The V end was cut by 1 base, the J end by 4 bases, with 8 bases between. CDR1 SGHTS and CDR2 YDEGEE come from the germline V gene. The CDR3, as DNA: TGTGCCAGCAGCTTGCAGGGCTTTAATGAAAAACTGTTTTTT. Encoded protein: CASSLQGFNEKLFF.